These 20 T cell receptor beta chains share one sample of origin, sequenced in a study of OX40 agonist ivuxolimab in advanced cancers. Library preparation used the immunoSEQ multiplex PCR assay. TCRdb provides this immuneACCESS table in a form limited to in-frame rearrangements. Some clones are lacking; in checked studies, under half of them reflect an unresolved V gene, and why the rest are absent is not known. For this sample there are about 61,000 clones; 83% appear just once. Clones ranked in the top ten supply around 3.5% of the sample. This material consisted of CD4+ or CD8+ T cells sorted from blood, taken in a trial of the OX40 agonist ivuxolimab. Receptors were obtained from an adult with an advanced solid tumor such as melanoma, head and neck, liver or kidney cancer.

The chain uses TRBV27 and TRBJ2-1; 9 bases align to TRBD2. The CDR3 extends over 15 amino acids. The V gene's germline CDR1 is MNHEY and CDR2 SMNVEV (reference sequence). After removal of 2 bases from V and 8 bases from J, the junction contained 7 bases not matched to a gene. In DNA, the CDR3 is TGTGCCAGCAGTTTACAAGCGGGGGGCTTAGATGAGCAGTTCTTC. Its protein is CASSLQAGGLDEQFF.

The chain has TRBV2 and TRBJ2-1, with 9 bases matching TRBD2. Trimming cost V 6 bases and J 4 bases; bases outside gene matches: 7. The CDR3 spans 15 residues. CDR1 and CDR2 (germline): SNHLY, FYNNEI. CDR3 sequence: CASRDRAGGYNEQFF. CDR3 coding DNA: TGTGCCAGCAGGGATCGTGCGGGGGGGTACAATGAGCAGTTCTTC.

The CDR3 DNA is TGTGCCAGCAGCCAGAATAGCGGGGGTCACAATGAGCAGTTCTTC. This codes for CASSQNSGGHNEQFF. The gene calls are TRBV7-3 and TRBJ2-1, with 9 bases lining up with TRBD2. After removal of 5 bases from V and 5 bases from J, the junction contained 7 bases not matched to a gene. There are 15 residues in the CDR3. CDR1 and CDR2 (germline): SGHTA, FQGTGA. The full variable domain, rest sourced from reference TRBV7-3 and TRBJ2-1, is GAGVSQTPSNKVTEKGKYVELRCDPISGHTALYWYRQSLGQGPEFLIYFQGTGAADDSGLPNDRFFAVRPEGSVSTLKIQRTERGDSAVYLCASSQNSGGHNEQFFGPGTRLTVL.

The chain recombines TRBV5-1 with TRBJ1-1; 8 bases line up with TRBD1. Per germline, CDR1 SGHRS and CDR2 YFSETQ. This CDR3 contains 15 residues. V lost 4 bases and J lost 5; bases outside the gene matches: 10. The CDR3 sequence is CASSLRPGGVTEAFF. DNA for the CDR3: TGCGCCAGCAGCCTAAGACCAGGGGGCGTTACTGAAGCTTTCTTT.

The V call is TRBV9, the J call TRBJ2-5, with TRBD2 matching 10 bases. Germline CDR1 is SGDLS and CDR2 is YYNGEE. The V segment lost 0 bases and the J segment 5 bases; nucleotides outside the gene matches: 4. CDR3 length: 15 residues. CDR3 residues: CASSVEGGLAETQYF. The CDR3 nucleotides are TGTGCCAGCAGCGTAGAGGGGGGACTAGCGGAGACCCAGTACTTC.

This chain uses TRBV30 with TRBJ1-6; D might be TRBD1 (5 bases). V was cut by 3 bases and J by 7 bases, with 28 bases left in between. This CDR3 contains 19 residues. CDR1 GTSNPN and CDR2 SVGIG come from the germline V gene (reference sequence). DNA for the CDR3: TGTGCCTGGAGCGTTCGGGGTTTTCGGGGGGGAGTTCCCAATTCACCCCTCCACTTT. Translation gives CAWSVRGFRGGVPNSPLHF.

The chain uses TRBV9 and TRBJ2-7, with a weak D call TRBD1 (6 bases). The CDR3 is 15 residues long. Trimming cost V 3 bases and J 3 bases, with 16 bases left between them. Germline V lookup: CDR1 SGDLS, CDR2 YYNGEE. CDR3 residues: CASSGHGTTSYEQYF. The CDR3 region has the DNA TGTGCCAGCAGCGGACACGGGACAACCAGCTACGAGCAGTACTTC.

This clone showed up just once. This rearrangement joins TRBV6-1 to TRBJ1-2, with a tentative D call TRBD1 (5 bases). V was shortened by 7 bases and J by 7 bases, with 22 bases between the two germline ends. This CDR3 is 15 amino acids long. From germline, CDR1 is MNHNS and CDR2 SASEGT. CDR3 residues: CASTLGRGDAGGYTF. CDR3 coding DNA: TGTGCCAGCACCCTGGGTCGGGGGGATGCGGGTGGCTACACCTTC.

V gene TRBV27 combines with J gene TRBJ1-2, with TRBD1 matching 9 bases. J lost 8 bases, V lost 5 bases, and 12 bases had no gene match. The CDR3 extends over 15 amino acids. Germline V gives CDR1 MNHEY, CDR2 SMNVEV (reference sequence). CDR3 sequence reads: CASSAPGQGRWGYTF. The CDR3 DNA sequence: TGTGCCAGCAGTGCACCGGGACAGGGAAGATGGGGCTACACCTTC.

Details on this clone: At one boundary the junction diverges from the germline segment, which might be a read error. This chain joins TRBV7-7 and TRBJ2-7; 7 bases match TRBD1. Germline V CDR1 and CDR2: SSHAT, FNYEAQ (reference sequence). The CDR3 covers 14 residues. CDR3 bases: TGTGCTAGCAGCCCACAGGGGCGGACCTACGAGCAGTACTTC. This gives the protein CASSPQGRTYEQYF.

The chain recombines TRBV4-2 with TRBJ2-2, with TRBD1 matching over 7 bases. Germline CDR1 LGHNA, CDR2 YNFKEQ. The V and J ends lost 2 bases and 2 bases, in that order; junction bases with no gene match: 5. CDR3 length: 16 amino acids. The CDR3, as DNA: TGTGCCAGCAGCCAACCGACAGGGTTAAACACCGGGGAGCTGTTTTTT. Translation: CASSQPTGLNTGELFF.

V and J are TRBV30 and TRBJ1-2, with a tentative D call TRBD1 (5 bases). The V gene lost 2 bases and the J gene lost 3 bases, with 7 bases spanning the gap. This CDR3 is 12 amino acids long. Germline CDR1 reads GTSNPN; CDR2 reads SVGIG (reference sequence). CDR3 in amino acids: CAWSLGDYGYTF. The CDR3 DNA sequence: TGTGCCTGGAGTTTAGGGGACTATGGCTACACCTTC.

V usage is TRBV7-3 and J usage is TRBJ2-1; D uncertain. Trimming removed 3 bases at V and 7 bases at J, with 25 bases between. This CDR3 has 18 residues. Germline values: CDR1 SGHTA, CDR2 FQGTGA. CDR3 protein: CASSLQRVARFVINEQFF. CDR3 nucleotide sequence: TGTGCCAGCAGCTTGCAAAGAGTAGCCCGCTTCGTAATAAATGAGCAGTTCTTC.

The chain employs TRBV2 and TRBJ2-4, with TRBD2 matching 13 bases. The CDR3 covers 16 residues. The germline V gene has CDR1 SNHLY and CDR2 FYNNEI. V was clipped by 6 bases and J by 6 bases; unmatched bases: 8. The CDR3 DNA reads TGTGCCAGCAGATCACGACTAGCGGGGGGAACAAACATTCAGTACTTC. Amino acids: CASRSRLAGGTNIQYF.

This clone was seen only a few times. This rearrangement joins TRBV18 to TRBJ1-3; 8 bases align to TRBD1. The junction had 8 bases not matched to a gene; V was cut back by 2 bases and J by 8 bases. CDR3 size: 15 residues. CDR1 and CDR2 from the germline V gene are KGHSH and LQKENI. The CDR3 nucleotides read TGTGCCAGCTCACCAAGGACAGGGACCATCGACACCATATATTTT. The encoded protein is CASSPRTGTIDTIYF.

V is TRBV15 and J is TRBJ2-1, with D possibly matching TRBD1 (6 bases). The germline V gene has CDR1 LNHNV and CDR2 YYDKDF (reference sequence). The V end was cut by 2 bases, the J end by 0 bases, with 8 bases between. The CDR3 runs to 15 residues. CDR3 sequence reads: CATSRTGSSYNEQFF. The CDR3 bases are TGTGCCACCAGCAGAACAGGGAGCTCCTACAATGAGCAGTTCTTC.

The genes are TRBV28 and TRBJ1-5; the D gene is possibly TRBD1 (6 bases). V was clipped by 5 bases and J by 7 bases, with 15 bases between them. The CDR3 sequence is 14 residues long. Per the germline V gene, CDR1 is MDHEN and CDR2 is SYDVKM. CDR3 protein: CASSPVRGRQPQHF. CDR3 in DNA: TGTGCCAGCAGTCCCGTCAGGGGTAGGCAGCCCCAGCATTTT. The complete variable domain, with remaining parts taken from reference TRBV28 and TRBJ1-5, reads DVKVTQSSRYLVKRTGEKVFLECVQDMDHENMFWYRQDPGLGLRLIYFSYDVKMKEKGDIPEGYSVSREKKERFSLILESASTNQTSMYLCASSPVRGRQPQHFGDGTRLSIL.

This chain connects TRBV9 to TRBJ2-3, with D perhaps assigned TRBD1 or TRBD2 (5 bases each). Germline CDR1 SGDLS, CDR2 YYNGEE. Trimming removed 4 bases from V and 2 bases from J, with 14 bases in between. The CDR3 is 15 amino acids. As DNA, the CDR3 is TGTGCCAGCAGCATGAGGGCAGGGAACACAGATACGCAGTATTTT. Translation: CASSMRAGNTDTQYF.

The chain has TRBV1 and TRBJ2-7; whether TRBD2, the table's D call, matches the DNA was not checked. TRBV1 is a documented pseudogene. The CDR3 length is 12 residues. DNA of the CDR3: TGCACCAGCAGCTCCCATACTTACGAGCAGTACTTC. Protein product: CTSSSHTYEQYF.

This clone was detected once. The J gene is TRBJ2-5, the V gene TRBV12-5, with 7 bases aligning to TRBD2. In germline, CDR1 is LGHNT, CDR2 FRNRAP. J lost 5 bases, V lost 5 bases, and 14 bases had no gene match. The CDR3 loop spans 16 amino acids. DNA of the CDR3: TGTGCTAGTGGTCCTGCGGGGGTCGCCAACAAGGAGACCCAGTACTTC. Amino acid sequence: CASGPAGVANKETQYF.